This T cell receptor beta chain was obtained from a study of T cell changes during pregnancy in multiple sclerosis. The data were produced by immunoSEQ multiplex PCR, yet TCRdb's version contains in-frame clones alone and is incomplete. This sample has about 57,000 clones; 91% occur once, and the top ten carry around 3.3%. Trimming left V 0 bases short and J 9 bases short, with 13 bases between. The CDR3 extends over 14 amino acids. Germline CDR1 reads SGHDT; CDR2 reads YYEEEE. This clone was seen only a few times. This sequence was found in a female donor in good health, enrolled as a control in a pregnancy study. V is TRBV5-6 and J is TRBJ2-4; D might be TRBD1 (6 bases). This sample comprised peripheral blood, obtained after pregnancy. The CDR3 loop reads CASSLGTALGIQYF. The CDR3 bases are TGTGCCAGCAGCTTGGGGACAGCCCTTGGCATTCAGTACTTC.